The next 18 T cell receptor beta chains were all read from a single sample in a study of cytomegalovirus exposure and HLA in healthy donors. 60 Vbeta and 13 Jbeta primers were used in PCR. This table comes from immunoSEQ multiplex PCR, and its TCRdb copy is limited to in-frame clones, with some not included. The sample lists more than 150,000 clones; approximately 79% were seen once. The sequenced sample was PBMCs. All receptors derive from a woman aged 50 to 60 in good health and CMV-seropositive.

The chain has TRBV29-1 and TRBJ1-1; 7 bases are a match to TRBD1. CDR3 length equals 12 residues. Trimming cost V 3 bases and J 6 bases; bases outside gene matches: 4. Germline assignment: CDR1 SQVTM and CDR2 ANQGSEA. Here the CDR3 reads CSVDEGAPEAFF. The CDR3 region has the DNA TGCAGCGTTGATGAGGGGGCCCCTGAAGCTTTCTTT.

This clone was seen only once. CDR3 sequence reads: CASSPRDRYEQYF. Here the CDR3 DNA reads TGTGCCAGCAGCCCCCGGGACAGGTACGAGCAGTACTTC. J is TRBJ2-7 and V is TRBV7-6; 8 nucleotides agree with TRBD1. CDR1 is SGHVS, CDR2 FNYEAQ, per germline. With V trimmed by 5 bases and J by 4 bases, 4 bases remained unmatched. The CDR3 has 13 amino acids.

This chain links TRBV30 with TRBJ2-7; TRBD1 agrees at 8 bases. The trim removed 5 bases at V and 5 bases at J, leaving 8 bases unmatched. CDR3 length: 13 residues. Germline CDR1 is GTSNPN and CDR2 is SVGIG (reference sequence). The CDR3 DNA sequence: TGTGCCTGGTCCGACAGGGGCTTTAACGAGCAGTACTTC. Translated: CAWSDRGFNEQYF.

This clone was observed a single time. The chain couples TRBV27 to TRBJ2-3, with D perhaps matching TRBD1 (6 bases). Per germline, CDR1 MNHEY and CDR2 SMNVEV (reference sequence). Trimming shortened V by 4 bases and J by 1 base, and 12 bases separated the two germline ends. CDR3 length equals 15 residues. The CDR3 DNA sequence: TGTGCCAGCAGTTCCCGACAGGACGGCACAGATACGCAGTATTTT. Amino acids: CASSSRQDGTDTQYF.

This rearrangement joins TRBV19 to TRBJ2-1, with a possible D match to TRBD2 (6 bases). Germline V CDR1 and CDR2: LNHDA, SQIVND (reference sequence). V was cut by 3 bases and J by 9 bases, with 9 bases left in between. The CDR3 is 12 amino acids. CDR3 coding DNA: TGTGCCAGTAGTATTTTGGGGGGTGAGCAGTTCTTC. Its protein is CASSILGGEQFF.

The rearrangement links TRBV5-1 to TRBJ2-3; no clear D. CDR1 is SGHRS, CDR2 YFSETQ, per germline. The CDR3 has 15 residues. V dropped 0 bases and J dropped 6 bases, with 14 bases sitting between them. The CDR3 spells CASSLAFSRFDTQYF. CDR3 in DNA: TGCGCCAGCAGCTTGGCCTTCTCGCGGTTCGATACGCAGTATTTT.

This chain joins TRBV6-5 and TRBJ1-5; the match to TRBD1 covers 8 bases. With 6 bases clipped from V and 6 bases from J, the junction kept 10 bases outside the gene matches. Germline assignment: CDR1 MNHEY and CDR2 SVGAGI. CDR3 length: 15 residues. CDR3 nucleotide sequence: TGTGCCAGCAGCCCCGGGACAGGTAAAACTCAGCCCCAGCATTTT. It encodes CASSPGTGKTQPQHF.

This clone has a single count. The chain recombines TRBV5-1 with TRBJ2-2; D is perhaps TRBD1 (6 bases). Germline V gene lookup returns CDR1 SGHRS and CDR2 YFSETQ. CDR3 length: 15 amino acids. With 3 bases removed from V and 3 bases from J, the gap between germline ends came to 12 bases. CDR3: CASSSGTPYTGELFF. The CDR3 DNA follows: TGCGCCAGCAGCTCCGGGACACCCTACACCGGGGAGCTGTTTTTT.

The V call is TRBV11-1, the J call TRBJ2-7, with D perhaps matching TRBD1 (6 bases). The V gene's germline CDR1 is SGHAT and CDR2 FQDESV (reference sequence). Trimming removed 5 bases from V and 3 bases from J, with 11 bases in between. The CDR3 totals 13 residues. The DNA for the CDR3 is TGTGCCAGCAGCCACGGGACAAGCTACGAGCAGTACTTC. It codes for CASSHGTSYEQYF.

CDR3 sequence reads: CASSLPLAGTQYF. The CDR3 bases are TGTGCCAGCAGTTTGCCCCTAGCGGGTACGCAGTATTTT. The gene calls are TRBV27 and TRBJ2-3; 8 bases agree with TRBD2. The germline V gene has CDR1 MNHEY and CDR2 SMNVEV (reference sequence). The CDR3 is 13 residues long. With 3 bases clipped from V and 8 bases from J, the junction kept 4 bases outside the gene matches.

The chain employs TRBV5-1 and TRBJ2-1, with D possibly TRBD1 on 6 matching bases. Trimming took off 0 bases at V and 7 bases at J, with 17 bases between the two ends. Germline V lookup: CDR1 SGHRS, CDR2 YFSETQ. The length of the CDR3 is 16 residues. The CDR3: CASSLVPGGLRNEQFF. The CDR3 region has the DNA TGCGCCAGCAGCTTGGTCCCTGGGGGCCTCCGGAATGAGCAGTTCTTC.

The V gene is TRBV14, the J gene TRBJ2-7; 7 bases map to TRBD1. With V trimmed by 3 bases and J by 0 bases, 5 bases remained unmatched. This CDR3 spans 15 amino acids. Germline loops: CDR1 SGHDN, CDR2 FVKESK. The CDR3 here is CASSQGQLSSYEQYF. The DNA for the CDR3 is TGTGCCAGCAGCCAGGGACAGCTGAGCTCCTACGAGCAGTACTTC.

The genes are TRBV4-3 and TRBJ2-2; 12 bases agree with TRBD2. Looked up from germline, CDR1 is LGHNA and CDR2 is YSLEER. CDR3 length: 17 residues. V dropped 1 base and J dropped 6; count of bases not matched to a gene: 6. CDR3 nucleotide sequence: TGCGCCAGCAGCCAAGTTGATCTAGCGGGGGGGCCCGGGGAGCTGTTTTTT. Its protein product is CASSQVDLAGGPGELFF.

The rearrangement links TRBV13 to TRBJ2-3; TRBD2 might be the D (6 bases). Trimming removed 4 bases at V and 5 bases at J, with 13 bases between. Germline-derived CDR1 and CDR2 are PRHDT and FYEKMQ (reference sequence). CDR3 length: 14 residues. The CDR3 region is CASSSSGGEDTQYF. CDR3 DNA: TGTGCCAGCAGCTCTTCTGGCGGGGAAGATACGCAGTATTTT.

The V call is TRBV2, the J call TRBJ2-6; perhaps TRBD1 as D (6 bases). Germline-derived CDR1 and CDR2 are SNHLY and FYNNEI. Trimming removed 2 bases at V and 1 base at J, with 12 bases between. This CDR3 contains 17 residues. The CDR3 here is CASSEPPQGSGANVLTF. The CDR3 nucleotides are TGTGCCAGCAGTGAACCTCCTCAGGGGTCTGGGGCCAACGTCCTGACTTTC.

The CDR3 DNA sequence: TGCGCCAGCAGCTTGGGGGACAGGGTGTTCTTACCTGAGCAGTTCTTC. Its translation: CASSLGDRVFLPEQFF. The rearrangement joins TRBV5-1 to TRBJ2-1, with 9 bases aligning to TRBD1. In germline, CDR1 is SGHRS, CDR2 YFSETQ. CDR3 length equals 16 residues. Trimming cost V 0 bases and J 9 bases; bases outside gene matches: 10.

The rearrangement uses TRBV4-1 and TRBJ1-2, with 7 bases aligning to TRBD1. The CDR3 has 15 residues. Germline assignment: CDR1 MGHRA and CDR2 YSYEKL. V lost 2 bases to trimming and J lost 4 bases; unmatched junction nucleotides: 7. The CDR3 nucleotides read TGCGCCAGCAGCCAACCACAGACAGGGCCCTATGGCTACACCTTC. This gives the protein CASSQPQTGPYGYTF.

This clone appeared once. V is TRBV6-1 and J is TRBJ2-7, with 7 bases matching TRBD2. V lost 6 bases to trimming and J lost 0 bases; unmatched junction nucleotides: 8. The CDR3 is 15 residues long. CDR1 MNHNS and CDR2 SASEGT come from the germline V gene. The CDR3: CASSRELATSYEQYF. CDR3 coding DNA: TGTGCCAGCAGCCGAGAACTAGCGACCTCCTACGAGCAGTACTTC.